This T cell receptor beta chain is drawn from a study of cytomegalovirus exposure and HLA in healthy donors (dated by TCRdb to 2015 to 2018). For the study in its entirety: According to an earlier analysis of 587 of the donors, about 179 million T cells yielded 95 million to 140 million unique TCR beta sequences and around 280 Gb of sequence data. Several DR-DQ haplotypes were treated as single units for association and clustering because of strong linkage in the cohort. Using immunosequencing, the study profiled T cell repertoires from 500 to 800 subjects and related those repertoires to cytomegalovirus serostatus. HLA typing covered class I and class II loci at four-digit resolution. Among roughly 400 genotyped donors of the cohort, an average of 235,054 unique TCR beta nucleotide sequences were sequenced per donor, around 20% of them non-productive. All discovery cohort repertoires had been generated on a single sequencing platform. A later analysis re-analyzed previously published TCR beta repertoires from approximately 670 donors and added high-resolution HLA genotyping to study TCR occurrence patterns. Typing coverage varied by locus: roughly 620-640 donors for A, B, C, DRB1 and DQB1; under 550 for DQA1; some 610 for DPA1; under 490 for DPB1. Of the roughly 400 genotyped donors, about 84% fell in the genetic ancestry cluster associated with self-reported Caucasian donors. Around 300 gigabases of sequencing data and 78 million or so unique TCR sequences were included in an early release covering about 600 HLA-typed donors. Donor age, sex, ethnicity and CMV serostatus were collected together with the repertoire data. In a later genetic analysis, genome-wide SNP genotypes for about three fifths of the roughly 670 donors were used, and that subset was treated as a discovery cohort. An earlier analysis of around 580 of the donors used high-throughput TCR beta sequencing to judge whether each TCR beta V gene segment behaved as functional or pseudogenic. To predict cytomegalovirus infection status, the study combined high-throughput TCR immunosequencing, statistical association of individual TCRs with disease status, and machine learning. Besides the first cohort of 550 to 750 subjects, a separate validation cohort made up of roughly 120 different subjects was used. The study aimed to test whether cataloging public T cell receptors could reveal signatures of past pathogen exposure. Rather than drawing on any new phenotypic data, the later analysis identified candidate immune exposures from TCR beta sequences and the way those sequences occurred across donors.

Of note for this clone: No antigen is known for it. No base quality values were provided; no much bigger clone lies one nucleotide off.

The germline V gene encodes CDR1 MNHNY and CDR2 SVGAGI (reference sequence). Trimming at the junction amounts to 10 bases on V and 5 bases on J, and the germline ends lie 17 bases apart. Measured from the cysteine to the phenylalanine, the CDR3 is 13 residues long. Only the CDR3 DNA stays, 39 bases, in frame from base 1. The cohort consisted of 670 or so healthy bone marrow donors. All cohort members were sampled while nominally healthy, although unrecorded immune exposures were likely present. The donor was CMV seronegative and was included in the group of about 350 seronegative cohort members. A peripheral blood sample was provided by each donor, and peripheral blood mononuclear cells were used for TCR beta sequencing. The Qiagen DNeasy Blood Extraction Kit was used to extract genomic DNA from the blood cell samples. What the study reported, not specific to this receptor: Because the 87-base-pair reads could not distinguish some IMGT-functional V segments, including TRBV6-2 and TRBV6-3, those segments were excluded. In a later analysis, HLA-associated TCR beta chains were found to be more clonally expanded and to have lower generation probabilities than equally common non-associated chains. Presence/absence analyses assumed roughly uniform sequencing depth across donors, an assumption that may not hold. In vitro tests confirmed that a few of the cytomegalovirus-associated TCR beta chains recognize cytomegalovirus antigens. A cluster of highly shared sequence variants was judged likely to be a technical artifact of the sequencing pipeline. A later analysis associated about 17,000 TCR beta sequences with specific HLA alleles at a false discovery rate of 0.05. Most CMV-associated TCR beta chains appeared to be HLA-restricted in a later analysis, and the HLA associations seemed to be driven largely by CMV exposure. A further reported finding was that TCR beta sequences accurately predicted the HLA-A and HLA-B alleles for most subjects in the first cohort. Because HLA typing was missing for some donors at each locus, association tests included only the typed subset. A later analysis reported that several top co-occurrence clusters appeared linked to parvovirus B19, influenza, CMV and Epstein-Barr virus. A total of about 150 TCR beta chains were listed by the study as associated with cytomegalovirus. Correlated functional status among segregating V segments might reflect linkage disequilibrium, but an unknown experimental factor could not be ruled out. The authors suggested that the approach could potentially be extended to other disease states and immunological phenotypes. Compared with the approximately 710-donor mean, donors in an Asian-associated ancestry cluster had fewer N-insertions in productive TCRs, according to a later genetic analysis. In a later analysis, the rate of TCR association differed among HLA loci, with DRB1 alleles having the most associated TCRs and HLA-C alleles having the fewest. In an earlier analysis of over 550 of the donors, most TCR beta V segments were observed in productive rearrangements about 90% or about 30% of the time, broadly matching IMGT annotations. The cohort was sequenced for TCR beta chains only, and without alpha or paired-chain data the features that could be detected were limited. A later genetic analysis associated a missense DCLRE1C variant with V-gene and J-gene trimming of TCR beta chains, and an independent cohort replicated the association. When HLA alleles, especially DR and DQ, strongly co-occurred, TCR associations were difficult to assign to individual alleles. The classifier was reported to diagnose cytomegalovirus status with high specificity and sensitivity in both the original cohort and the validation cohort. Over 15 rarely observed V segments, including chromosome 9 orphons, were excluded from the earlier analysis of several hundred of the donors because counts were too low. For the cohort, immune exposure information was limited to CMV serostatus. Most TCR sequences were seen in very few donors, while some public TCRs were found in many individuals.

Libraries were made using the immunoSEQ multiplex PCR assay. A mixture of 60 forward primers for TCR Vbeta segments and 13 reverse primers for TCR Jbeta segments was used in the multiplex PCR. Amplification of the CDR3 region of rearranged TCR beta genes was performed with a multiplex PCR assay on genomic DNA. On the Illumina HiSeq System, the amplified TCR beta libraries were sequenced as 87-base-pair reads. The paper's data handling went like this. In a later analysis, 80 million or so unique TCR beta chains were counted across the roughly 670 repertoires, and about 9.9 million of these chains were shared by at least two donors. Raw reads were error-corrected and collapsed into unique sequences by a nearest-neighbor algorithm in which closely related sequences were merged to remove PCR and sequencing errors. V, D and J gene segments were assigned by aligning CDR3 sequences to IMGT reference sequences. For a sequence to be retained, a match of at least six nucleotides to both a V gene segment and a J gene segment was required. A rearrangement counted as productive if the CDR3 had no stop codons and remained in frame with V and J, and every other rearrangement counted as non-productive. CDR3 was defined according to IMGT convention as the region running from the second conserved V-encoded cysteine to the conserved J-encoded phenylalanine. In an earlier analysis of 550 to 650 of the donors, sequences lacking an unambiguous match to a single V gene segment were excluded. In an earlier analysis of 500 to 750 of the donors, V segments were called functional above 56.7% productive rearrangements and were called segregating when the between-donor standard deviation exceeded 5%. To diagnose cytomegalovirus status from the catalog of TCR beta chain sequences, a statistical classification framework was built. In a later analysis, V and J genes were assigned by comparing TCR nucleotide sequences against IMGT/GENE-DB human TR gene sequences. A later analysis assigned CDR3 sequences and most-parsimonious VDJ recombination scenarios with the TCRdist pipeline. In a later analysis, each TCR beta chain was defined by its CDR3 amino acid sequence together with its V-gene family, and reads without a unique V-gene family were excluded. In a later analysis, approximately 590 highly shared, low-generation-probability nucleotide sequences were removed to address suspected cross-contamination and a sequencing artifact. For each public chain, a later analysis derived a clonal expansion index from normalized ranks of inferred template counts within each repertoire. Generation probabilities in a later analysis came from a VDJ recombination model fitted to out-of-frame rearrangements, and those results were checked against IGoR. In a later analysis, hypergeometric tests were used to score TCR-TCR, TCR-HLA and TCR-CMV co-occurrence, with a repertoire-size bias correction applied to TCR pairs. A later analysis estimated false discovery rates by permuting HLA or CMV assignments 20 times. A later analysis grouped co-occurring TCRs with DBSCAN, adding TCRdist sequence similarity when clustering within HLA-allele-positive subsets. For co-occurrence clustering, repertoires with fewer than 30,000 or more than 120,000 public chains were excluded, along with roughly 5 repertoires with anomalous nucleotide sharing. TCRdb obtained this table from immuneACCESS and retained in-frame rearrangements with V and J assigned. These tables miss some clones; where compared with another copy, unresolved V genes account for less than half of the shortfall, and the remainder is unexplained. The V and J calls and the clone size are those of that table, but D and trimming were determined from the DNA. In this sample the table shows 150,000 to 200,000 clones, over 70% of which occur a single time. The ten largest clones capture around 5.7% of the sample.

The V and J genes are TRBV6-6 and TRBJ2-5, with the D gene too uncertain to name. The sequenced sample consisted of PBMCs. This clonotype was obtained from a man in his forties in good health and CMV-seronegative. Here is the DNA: TGTGCCACTGTCGAAGATGCGAGTGAGACCCAGTACTTC. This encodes CATVEDASETQYF.